This T cell receptor beta chain was found in a study of low-dose radiotherapy and immunotherapy resistance in tumors. Looking at the study overall: Cohort 1 patients were irradiated with 0.5 Gy fractions every 2 weeks to 6.5 Gy total. Cohort 2, a group dosed every two weeks at 1 Gy per fraction, received 13 Gy in total over 26 weeks. Each patient was administered nivolumab intravenously at 240 mg, which was a flat dose, every two weeks, along with intravenous ipilimumab at 1 mg/kg every six weeks.

The time point here: before trial treatment. Solid tumors that lacked tumor-infiltrating lymphocytes and were advanced were present in eligible patients. This clonotype was counted ten times or more. With TRAV- and TRBV-specific primers, first-strand cDNA was made, covering the alpha and beta chains. The TCRs were subjected to amplification over about 20 PCR cycles employing a constant-region primer in conjunction with a V-primer adapter. MiXCR was run by TCRdb on the reads, yielding one entry per CDR3 protein. The sample lists fewer than 95,000 distinct CDR3 sequences; 9.4% were seen once. The germline CDR1 and CDR2 sequences are MDHEN and SYDVKM. The ends were cut back, 2 bases at V and 2 bases at J, with 10 bases in the middle. This CDR3 has 14 amino acids.

The chain links TRBV28 to TRBJ2-7; D remains unclear. The receptor's source is a male donor with prostate cancer. The input for sequencing was PBMCs, taken before treatment. The DNA of the CDR3 is TGTGCCAGCAGTTTAGGTCAGGCGGCCTACGAGCAGTACTTC. Translating it yields CASSLGQAAYEQYF.